Given below is one T cell receptor (beta chain) in context. The antigen is undetermined. This specimen belongs to a study of human T cells and chemical hapten exposure. Across the whole study: Upper inner arm skin measuring approximately 2 cm by approximately 2 cm received 2% DPC for sensitization.

General study points: Counts of expanded TCRs at PT1 were positively correlated with patch test score. Sensitizing to DPC left TCRs with a frequency above 1 in 1000 unaltered.

TCRdb fed the RACE reads into MiXCR, producing one record per CDR3 protein. This sample carries 150,000 to 200,000 distinct CDR3 sequences, approximately 15% of them seen once, and the ten largest clones take 1.5% to 2%. Documented time point: patch test 1, 2 weeks after DPC sensitization. Treatment: therapeutic diphenylcyclopropenone sensitization with weekly scalp DPC. Each patch test followed a blood draw. This CDR3 has 13 residues. The germline V and J ends were trimmed by 3 bases and 4 bases, with 7 bases remaining between them. Sequences were derived from whole blood, sampled in connection with sensitization to the hapten diphenylcyclopropenone (DPC). The chain carries TRBV12-3 or TRBV12-4 and TRBJ1-3; D gene unclear. The TCR originated in a woman between 25 and 40 years old with alopecia areata. Some clones in this sample may be carry-over from other donors' samples. CDR3: CASSLGGGNTIYF. DNA of the CDR3: TGTGCCAGCAGTTTGGGAGGGGGAAACACCATATATTTT.